What follows are 30 T cell receptor beta chains derived from one specimen sequenced in a study of blood T cell repertoires in COVID-19 (dated by TCRdb to the early 2020s). Receptors were amplified or captured by the immunoSEQ multiplex PCR assay. As stored in TCRdb, this immuneACCESS dataset retains in-frame rearrangements with V and J assigned. A fraction of the clones does not appear; measured against another copy, unresolved V genes explain less than half of the discrepancy, and the remainder lacks a known reason. In all, the sample holds more than 80,000 clones, and about four fifths of those were seen once. About 2% of the sample comes from the top ten. Sequencing was done on a sample of peripheral blood. These receptors came from a woman aged 70-85 years with acute or convalescent COVID-19.

Only a few counts were recorded for this clone. The chain is built from TRBV12-5 and TRBJ2-1; 10 bases align to TRBD1. With V trimmed by 6 bases and J by 7 bases, 9 bases remained unmatched. CDR3 size: 15 residues. The V gene's germline CDR1 is LGHNT and CDR2 FRNRAP. The CDR3 reads CASGLHTDRGNEQFF. CDR3 bases: TGTGCTAGTGGCCTTCATACGGACAGGGGGAATGAGCAGTTCTTC.

This chain links TRBV28 with TRBJ1-2; 7 bases match TRBD1. Losses at the gene ends were 4 bases for V and 4 bases for J; bases not matched to a gene: 6. This CDR3 is 14 amino acids long. The germline gives CDR1 MDHEN, CDR2 SYDVKM. CDR3 amino acids: CASSSNRGGYGYTF. DNA of the CDR3: TGTGCCAGCAGTTCAAACAGGGGAGGCTATGGCTACACCTTC.

The chain links TRBV3-1 (or the pseudogene TRBV3-2) to TRBJ2-6; D gene ambiguous. V lost 2 bases, J lost 4 bases, and 6 bases lay in between. The CDR3 spans 14 residues. CDR1 is LGHDT, CDR2 YNNKEL, per germline (reference sequence). The CDR3 is CASSQTSGANVLTF. The DNA for the CDR3 is TGTGCCAGCAGCCAAACTTCCGGGGCCAACGTCCTGACTTTC.

V and J are TRBV2 and TRBJ1-1, with 7 bases that match TRBD1. The CDR3 extends over 15 amino acids. Per the germline V gene, CDR1 is SNHLY and CDR2 is FYNNEI. The V gene end was trimmed by 6 bases and the J gene end by 3 bases; junction bases not matched to a gene: 10. This chain's CDR3 is CASRGLTGKDTEAFF. CDR3 coding DNA: TGTGCCAGCAGGGGGTTGACAGGGAAGGACACTGAAGCTTTCTTT.

The chain employs TRBV7-3 and TRBJ2-1; D not resolved. Deletions cut 0 bases from V and 3 bases from J, with 6 bases between. Germline V CDR1 and CDR2: SGHTA, FQGTGA. The CDR3 contains 14 residues. In DNA, the CDR3 is TGTGCCAGCAGCTTAACAGCCGGCTACAATGAGCAGTTCTTC. This gives the protein CASSLTAGYNEQFF.

This chain connects TRBV10-3 to TRBJ1-4; tentatively, D is TRBD1 (6 bases). The CDR3 sequence is 13 residues long. The germline V and J ends were trimmed by 8 bases and 1 base, with 8 bases remaining between them. Per the germline V gene, CDR1 is ENHRY and CDR2 is SYGVKD. DNA of the CDR3: TGTGCCATCGGGGGCGGAACTAATGAAAAACTGTTTTTT. This encodes CAIGGGTNEKLFF.

The chain's CDR3 is CASSVDHRANSPLHF. The CDR3 region has the DNA TGTGCCAGCAGCGTAGACCACAGGGCCAATTCACCCCTCCACTTT. The J gene is TRBJ1-6, the V gene TRBV9; possible D gene TRBD1, 6 bases. CDR1 and CDR2 from the germline V gene are SGDLS and YYNGEE. Trimming shortened V by 0 bases and J by 7 bases, and 11 bases separated the two germline ends. This CDR3 spans 15 amino acids.

The CDR3 reads CASGGPAVFPTGELFF. The CDR3 DNA sequence: TGTGCTAGTGGTGGCCCGGCGGTTTTTCCCACCGGGGAGCTGTTTTTT. The gene calls are TRBV12-5 and TRBJ2-2; D call uncertain. This CDR3 region has 16 residues. Germline V gene sequence: CDR1 LGHNT, CDR2 FRNRAP. Trimming cost V 5 bases and J 4 bases, with 17 bases left between them.

J is TRBJ2-1 and V is TRBV9; 7 bases are a match to TRBD2. This CDR3 has 14 amino acids. The V gene end was trimmed by 3 bases and the J gene end by 6 bases; junction bases not matched to a gene: 6. The germline CDR1 and CDR2 sequences are SGDLS and YYNGEE. The CDR3 spells CASSAPGLVNEQFF. CDR3 nucleotides: TGTGCCAGCAGCGCGCCCGGACTAGTCAATGAGCAGTTCTTC.

The chain is built from TRBV23-1 and TRBJ1-2; 8 nucleotides agree with TRBD1. TRBV23-1 has ORF status, its function being uncertain. This CDR3 is 15 amino acids long. The junction had 9 bases not matched to a gene; V was cut back by 3 bases and J by 6 bases. In DNA, the CDR3 is TGCGCCAGCAGTCACCCCACGGACAGGGTGGATGGCTACACCTTC. Encoded protein: CASSHPTDRVDGYTF.

The genes are TRBV27 and TRBJ1-5; 8 nucleotides line up with TRBD1. The CDR3 is made up of 14 amino acids. Germline CDR1 reads MNHEY; CDR2 reads SMNVEV (reference sequence). With 4 bases clipped from V and 9 bases from J, the junction kept 8 bases outside the gene matches. The CDR3 region is CASSSQGGDTPQHF. The CDR3 bases are TGTGCCAGCAGTTCACAGGGGGGCGATACGCCCCAGCATTTT.

V usage is TRBV6-6 and J usage is TRBJ1-1; D gene ambiguous. V lost 0 bases, J lost 0 bases, and 8 bases lay in between. This CDR3 comprises 15 residues. Germline CDR1 MNHNY, CDR2 SVGAGI (reference sequence). CDR3 sequence reads: CASSYSNTVNTEAFF. CDR3 in DNA: TGTGCCAGCAGTTACTCGAATACAGTGAACACTGAAGCTTTCTTT.

The V and J genes are TRBV3-1 (or the pseudogene TRBV3-2) and TRBJ1-3; D remains ambiguous. Germline values: CDR1 LGHDT, CDR2 YNNKEL (reference sequence). Trimming pared 0 bases from V and 0 bases from J, leaving 12 bases between. The CDR3 spans 17 residues. The CDR3 DNA follows: TGTGCCAGCAGCCAAGAGGCTGCACTACTCTCTGGAAACACCATATATTTT. Translating gives CASSQEAALLSGNTIYF.

This clone was counted a single time. The chain joins TRBV19 to TRBJ1-5, with D perhaps matching TRBD1 (5 bases). V was shortened by 3 bases and J by 0 bases, with 9 bases between the two germline ends. The CDR3 consists of 15 residues. Germline V gene data show CDR1 as LNHDA and CDR2 as SQIVND (reference sequence). The DNA for the CDR3 is TGTGCCAGTAGTATCGGGACTCTTAGCAATCAGCCCCAGCATTTT. Protein product: CASSIGTLSNQPQHF.

The gene calls are TRBV10-3 and TRBJ1-1; 7 bases fit TRBD1. The V and J ends lost 11 bases and 6 bases, in that order; junction bases with no gene match: 6. The CDR3 is 11 amino acids. CDR1 is ENHRY and CDR2 is SYGVKD in the germline V gene. CDR3 in amino acids: CASTGTAEAFF. CDR3 nucleotides: TGTGCCTCGACAGGGACAGCTGAAGCTTTCTTT.

The table lists this clone with a few counts. CDR3 protein: CASSGGTGRAFF. In DNA form, the CDR3 reads TGTGCCAGTAGTGGAGGGACAGGGCGCGCTTTCTTT. The chain has TRBV19 and TRBJ1-1; 9 bases fit TRBD1. The junction had 6 bases not matched to a gene; V was cut back by 5 bases and J by 11 bases. Germline CDR1 reads LNHDA; CDR2 reads SQIVND (reference sequence). The CDR3 runs 12 residues.

The CDR3: CASSLSGGNEKLFF. The CDR3, as DNA: TGTGCCAGCAGTCTTTCGGGGGGGAATGAAAAACTGTTTTTT. V usage is TRBV2 and J usage is TRBJ1-4; tentatively, D is TRBD1 (5 bases). V dropped 5 bases and J dropped 5 bases, with 12 bases sitting between them. From germline, CDR1 is SNHLY and CDR2 FYNNEI. This CDR3 is built from 14 residues.

This clone was observed a single time. The gene calls are TRBV6-5 and TRBJ1-6, with D possibly being TRBD1 (6 bases). Trimming removed 6 bases from V and 0 bases from J, with 6 bases in between. The germline V gene has CDR1 MNHEY and CDR2 SVGAGI. This CDR3 is 14 amino acids long. CDR3 region: CASRTGSYNSPLHF. In DNA, the CDR3 is TGTGCCAGCAGGACAGGCTCCTATAATTCACCCCTCCACTTT.

This sequence joins TRBV6-6 and TRBJ2-7, with 8 bases aligning to TRBD1. CDR3 length equals 15 residues. Germline V lookup: CDR1 MNHNY, CDR2 SVGAGI (reference sequence). After removal of 5 bases from V and 0 bases from J, the junction contained 6 bases not matched to a gene. In DNA form, the CDR3 reads TGTGCCAGCAGTGTCGACAGGGGTTACTCCTACGAGCAGTACTTC. Translating gives CASSVDRGYSYEQYF.

V gene TRBV5-1 combines with J gene TRBJ1-1; a weak D match, TRBD1 (6 bases). V was clipped by 0 bases and J by 4 bases, with 13 bases between them. The germline V gene has CDR1 SGHRS and CDR2 YFSETQ. CDR3 length: 15 residues. CDR3 DNA: TGCGCCAGCAGCTTGGCGGGGGGCACTAGCACTGAAGCTTTCTTT. This gives the protein CASSLAGGTSTEAFF.

The chain employs TRBV27 and TRBJ1-3; possibly TRBD1 for D (5 bases). Trimming stripped 6 bases from V and 2 bases from J, with 11 bases between. Germline CDR1 and CDR2: MNHEY and SMNVEV (reference sequence). There are 14 residues in the CDR3. The CDR3 loop is CASSRGEAGNTIYF. DNA for the CDR3: TGTGCCAGCAGCAGAGGGGAGGCTGGAAACACCATATATTTT.

The chain is built from TRBV28 and TRBJ1-1, with D unclear. CDR1 and CDR2 from the germline V gene are MDHEN and SYDVKM. The CDR3 extends over 14 amino acids. The V end lost 3 bases, the J end lost 3 bases, and 11 bases lay between the germline ends. The CDR3: CASSFPPSHTEAFF. The CDR3 nucleotides are TGTGCCAGCAGTTTTCCTCCGTCCCACACTGAAGCTTTCTTT.

The V gene is TRBV19, the J gene TRBJ2-2; D call uncertain. CDR3 length equals 15 residues. Germline CDR1 reads LNHDA; CDR2 reads SQIVND (reference sequence). Trimming cost V 7 bases and J 1 base, with 13 bases left between them. The CDR3 protein is CASIGRQGNTGELFF. The CDR3 region has the DNA TGTGCCAGTATTGGGCGCCAAGGGAACACCGGGGAGCTGTTTTTT.

This chain links TRBV9 with TRBJ1-6, with a possible D match to TRBD1 (5 bases). This CDR3 region has 12 residues. CDR1 SGDLS and CDR2 YYNGEE come from the germline V gene. V shed 4 bases and J shed 11 bases, with 10 bases lying between them. CDR3 DNA sequence: TGTGCCAGCAGCAAGGACATTCCACCCCTCCACTTT. This encodes CASSKDIPPLHF.

This chain uses TRBV7-3 with TRBJ1-2, with a possible D match to TRBD1 (6 bases). The CDR3 covers 13 residues. V shed 5 bases and J shed 8 bases, with 15 bases lying between them. Germline assignment: CDR1 SGHTA and CDR2 FQGTGA. CDR3 in amino acids: CASSLSGGVGYTF. In nucleotides, the CDR3 is TGTGCCAGCAGCCTCAGCGGGGGCGTCGGCTACACCTTC.

This clone was counted a few times. The chain joins TRBV6-5 to TRBJ1-1; D might be TRBD1 (6 bases). CDR3 size: 14 residues. The V gene's germline CDR1 is MNHEY and CDR2 SVGAGI. Trimming removed 6 bases at V and 2 bases at J, with 13 bases between. The CDR3 region has the DNA TGTGCCAGCAGGCTTTCGGACAGAAACACTGAAGCTTTCTTT. This encodes CASRLSDRNTEAFF.

The chain is built from TRBV5-1 and TRBJ1-1; TRBD1 matches at 9 bases. V lost 5 bases, J lost 9 bases, and 14 bases stayed unmatched. The CDR3 has 15 residues. Per the germline V gene, CDR1 is SGHRS and CDR2 is YFSETQ. The chain's CDR3 is CASSGSGTGLGKAFF. The DNA of the CDR3 is TGCGCCAGCAGTGGGTCCGGGACAGGGCTCGGGAAAGCTTTCTTT.

V and J are TRBV6-5 and TRBJ1-5; no definite D call. CDR3 length: 14 amino acids. Looked up from germline, CDR1 is MNHEY and CDR2 is SVGAGI. V was cut by 0 bases and J by 5 bases, with 8 bases left in between. CDR3 amino acids: CASSYSQIYQPQHF. The CDR3 DNA reads as TGTGCCAGCAGTTACTCTCAGATCTATCAGCCCCAGCATTTT.

CDR3 sequence: CASSLVTGNTEAFF. DNA of the CDR3: TGTGCCAGCAGCTTAGTTACGGGGAACACTGAAGCTTTCTTT. The chain uses TRBV7-6 and TRBJ1-1; D is unresolved. Trimming shortened V by 1 base and J by 1 base, and 7 bases separated the two germline ends. The CDR3 has 14 amino acids. CDR1 is SGHVS and CDR2 is FNYEAQ in the germline V gene. Using reference TRBV7-6 and TRBJ1-1 for the parts outside the CDR3, the full variable domain is GAGVSQSPRYKVTKRGQDVALRCDPISGHVSLYWYRQALGQGPEFLTYFNYEAQQDKSGLPNDRFSAERPEGSISTLTIQRTEQRDSAMYRCASSLVTGNTEAFFGQGTRLTVV.

CDR3 residues: CATSDIGLAGGNEQFF. The CDR3 DNA follows: TGTGCCACCAGTGATATCGGACTAGCGGGGGGAAATGAGCAGTTCTTC. The chain couples TRBV24-1 to TRBJ2-1; 14 nucleotides agree with TRBD2. J lost 7 bases, V lost 3 bases, and 4 bases had no gene match. CDR1 is KGHDR and CDR2 is SFDVKD in the germline V gene. There are 16 residues in the CDR3.